This T cell receptor (beta chain) was observed in a study of T cell changes during pregnancy in multiple sclerosis. Trimming removed 8 bases at V and 6 bases at J, with 17 bases between. CDR1 is SNHLY, CDR2 FYNNEI, per germline. The CDR3 runs 14 residues. Some clones are missing from TCRdb's copy, which holds only in-frame ones; the method was immunoSEQ multiplex PCR. The repertoire consists of approximately 47,000 clones, with approximately 93% occurring once and the leading ten covering roughly 0.5%. The sample consisted of CD4+ T cells from peripheral blood mononuclear cells, taken in the first trimester of pregnancy. The chain employs TRBV2 and TRBJ2-1, with a possible D match to TRBD1 (6 bases). The receptor was derived from a female donor with multiple sclerosis, enrolled in a pregnancy study. CDR3 sequence reads: CASLEQGPTNEQFF. CDR3 sequence (DNA): TGTGCCAGCCTCGAGCAGGGGCCCACCAATGAGCAGTTCTTC.